This T cell receptor beta chain originates from a study of blood T cell repertoires in COVID-19. TCRdb keeps only in-frame clones here, not all; method: immunoSEQ multiplex PCR. The repertoire holds 70,000 to 85,000 clones, with more than 75% as singletons. The clonotype comes from a human donor in a cohort sampled during active COVID-19. Sequencing input: peripheral blood.

DNA for the CDR3: TGTGCCAGCAGTTTCGGGGGGGCTAATGAAAAACTGTTTTTT. It translates to CASSFGGANEKLFF. This chain uses TRBV27 with TRBJ1-4; D is perhaps TRBD1 (5 bases). CDR3 length: 14 residues. V was pared by 3 bases and J by 3 bases, with 8 bases between. The V gene's germline CDR1 is MNHEY and CDR2 SMNVEV (reference sequence).